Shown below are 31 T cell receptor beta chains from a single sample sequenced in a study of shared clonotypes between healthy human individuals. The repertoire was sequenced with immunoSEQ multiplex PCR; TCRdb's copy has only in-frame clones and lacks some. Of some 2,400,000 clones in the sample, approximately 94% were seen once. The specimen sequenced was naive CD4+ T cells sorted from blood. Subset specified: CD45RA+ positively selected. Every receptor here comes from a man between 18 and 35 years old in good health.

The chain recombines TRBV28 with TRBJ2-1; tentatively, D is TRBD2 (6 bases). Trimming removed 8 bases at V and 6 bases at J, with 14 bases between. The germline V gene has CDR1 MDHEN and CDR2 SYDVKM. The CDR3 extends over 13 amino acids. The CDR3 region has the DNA TGTGCCAGCGCGGGACTTCTATTCAATGAGCAGTTCTTC. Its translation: CASAGLLFNEQFF.

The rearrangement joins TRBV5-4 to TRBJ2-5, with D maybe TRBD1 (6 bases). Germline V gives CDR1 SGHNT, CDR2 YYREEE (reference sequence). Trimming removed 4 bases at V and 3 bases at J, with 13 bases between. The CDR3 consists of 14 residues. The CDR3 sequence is CASSPMTGEETQYF. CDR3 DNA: TGTGCCAGCAGCCCAATGACAGGAGAAGAGACCCAGTACTTC.

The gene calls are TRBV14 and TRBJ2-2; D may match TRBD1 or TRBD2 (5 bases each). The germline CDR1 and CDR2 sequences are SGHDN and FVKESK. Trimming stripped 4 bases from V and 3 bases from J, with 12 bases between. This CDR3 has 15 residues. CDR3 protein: CASSPRVGDTGELFF. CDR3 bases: TGTGCCAGCAGCCCTAGGGTGGGGGACACCGGGGAGCTGTTTTTT.

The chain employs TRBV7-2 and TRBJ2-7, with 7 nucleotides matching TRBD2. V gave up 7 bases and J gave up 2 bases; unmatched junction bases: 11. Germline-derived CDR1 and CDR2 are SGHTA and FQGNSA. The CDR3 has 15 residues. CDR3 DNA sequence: TGTGCCAGCACTGGCACCGTGGGAGGGACCTACGAGCAGTACTTC. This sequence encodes CASTGTVGGTYEQYF.

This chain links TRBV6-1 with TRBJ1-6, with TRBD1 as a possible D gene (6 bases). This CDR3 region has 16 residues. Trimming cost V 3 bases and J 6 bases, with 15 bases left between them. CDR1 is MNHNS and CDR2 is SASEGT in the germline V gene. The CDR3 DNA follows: TGTGCCAGCAGTGACGTGGGGGCGCTTGGTAATTCACCCCTCCACTTT. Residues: CASSDVGALGNSPLHF.

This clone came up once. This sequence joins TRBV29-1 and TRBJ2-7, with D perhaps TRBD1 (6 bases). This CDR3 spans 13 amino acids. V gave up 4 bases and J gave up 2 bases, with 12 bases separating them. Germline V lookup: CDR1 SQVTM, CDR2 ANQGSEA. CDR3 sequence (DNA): TGCAGCGTTGGGAGCAGGGGAGCCTACGAGCAGTACTTC. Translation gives CSVGSRGAYEQYF.

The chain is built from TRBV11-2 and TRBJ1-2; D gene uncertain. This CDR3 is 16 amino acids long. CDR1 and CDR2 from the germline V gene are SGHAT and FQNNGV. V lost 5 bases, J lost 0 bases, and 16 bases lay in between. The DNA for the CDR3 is TGTGCCAGCAGCCTGGAAGGTATACAAGCTAACTATGGCTACACCTTC. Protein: CASSLEGIQANYGYTF. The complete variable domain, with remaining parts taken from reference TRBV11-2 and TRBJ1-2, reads EAGVAQSPRYKIIEKRQSVAFWCNPISGHATLYWYQQILGQGPKLLIQFQNNGVVDDSQLPKDRFSAERLKGVDSTLKIQPAKLEDSAVYLCASSLEGIQANYGYTFGSGTRLTVV.

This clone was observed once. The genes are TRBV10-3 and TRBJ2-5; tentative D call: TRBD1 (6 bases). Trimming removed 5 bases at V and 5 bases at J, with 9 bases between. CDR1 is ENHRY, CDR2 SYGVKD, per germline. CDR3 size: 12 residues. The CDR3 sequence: CAISTGHETQYF. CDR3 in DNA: TGTGCCATCAGTACAGGGCACGAGACCCAGTACTTC.

DNA of the CDR3: TGTGCCAGCTCACTACAGGAAAGCTCTGGAAACACCATATATTTT. Amino acids: CASSLQESSGNTIYF. The J gene is TRBJ1-3, the V gene TRBV18, with TRBD1 as a possible D gene (5 bases). CDR1 and CDR2 (germline): KGHSH, LQKENI. The germline V and J ends were trimmed by 4 bases and 0 bases, with 10 bases remaining between them. The CDR3 totals 15 residues. Drawing the rest from reference TRBV18 and TRBJ1-3, the complete variable domain is NAGVMQNPRHLVRRRGQEARLRCSPMKGHSHVYWYRQLPEEGLKFMVYLQKENIIDESGMPKERFSAEFPKEGPSILRIQQVVRGDSAAYFCASSLQESSGNTIYFGEGSWLTVV.

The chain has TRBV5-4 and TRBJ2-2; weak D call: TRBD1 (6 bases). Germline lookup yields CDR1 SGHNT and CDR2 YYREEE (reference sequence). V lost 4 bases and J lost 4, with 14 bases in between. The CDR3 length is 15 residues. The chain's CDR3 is CASSPQGQGTGELFF. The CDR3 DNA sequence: TGTGCCAGCAGCCCCCAGGGGCAGGGCACCGGGGAGCTGTTTTTT.

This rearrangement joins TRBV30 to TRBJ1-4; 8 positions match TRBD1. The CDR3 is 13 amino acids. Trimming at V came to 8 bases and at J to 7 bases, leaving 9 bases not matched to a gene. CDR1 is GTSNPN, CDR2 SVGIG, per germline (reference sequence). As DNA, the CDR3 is TGTGCCGCCCGAGGGACAGGACCTGAAAAACTGTTTTTT. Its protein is CAARGTGPEKLFF.

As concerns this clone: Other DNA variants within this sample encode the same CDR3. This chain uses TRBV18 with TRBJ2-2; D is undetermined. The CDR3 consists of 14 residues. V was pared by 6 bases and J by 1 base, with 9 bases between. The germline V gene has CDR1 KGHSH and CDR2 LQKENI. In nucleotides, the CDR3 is TGTGCCAGCTCCCCGTCGCGGAACACCGGGGAGCTGTTTTTT. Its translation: CASSPSRNTGELFF.

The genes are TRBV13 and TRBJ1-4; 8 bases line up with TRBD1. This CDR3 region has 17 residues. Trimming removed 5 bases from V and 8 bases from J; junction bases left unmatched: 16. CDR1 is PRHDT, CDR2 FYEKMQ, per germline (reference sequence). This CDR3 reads CASSVRTGIPSREKLFF. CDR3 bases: TGTGCCAGCAGCGTAAGGACAGGGATCCCGTCTAGGGAAAAACTGTTTTTT.

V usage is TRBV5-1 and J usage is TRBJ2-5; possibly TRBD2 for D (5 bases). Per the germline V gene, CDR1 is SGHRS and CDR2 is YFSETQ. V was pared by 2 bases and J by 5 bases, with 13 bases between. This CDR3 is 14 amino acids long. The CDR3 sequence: CASSLSPGSETQYF. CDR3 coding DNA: TGCGCCAGCAGCTTATCCCCGGGGTCGGAGACCCAGTACTTC.

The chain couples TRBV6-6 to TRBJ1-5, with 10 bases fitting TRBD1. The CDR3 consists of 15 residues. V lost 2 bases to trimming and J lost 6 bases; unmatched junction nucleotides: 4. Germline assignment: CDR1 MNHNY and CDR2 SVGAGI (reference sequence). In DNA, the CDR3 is TGTGCCAGCAGTTACCAGGGGACAGGGGTTCAGCCCCAGCATTTT. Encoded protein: CASSYQGTGVQPQHF.

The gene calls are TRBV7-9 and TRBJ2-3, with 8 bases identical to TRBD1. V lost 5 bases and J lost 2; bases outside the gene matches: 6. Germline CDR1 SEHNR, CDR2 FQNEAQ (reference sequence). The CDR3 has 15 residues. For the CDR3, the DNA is TGTGCCAGCAGCCAGACAGGGGACCCCACAGATACGCAGTATTTT. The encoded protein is CASSQTGDPTDTQYF.

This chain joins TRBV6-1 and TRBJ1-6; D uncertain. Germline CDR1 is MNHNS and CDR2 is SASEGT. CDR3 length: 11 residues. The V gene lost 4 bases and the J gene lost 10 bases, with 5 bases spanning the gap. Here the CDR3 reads CASSAGSPLHF. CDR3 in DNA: TGTGCCAGCAGTGCGGGATCACCCCTCCACTTT.

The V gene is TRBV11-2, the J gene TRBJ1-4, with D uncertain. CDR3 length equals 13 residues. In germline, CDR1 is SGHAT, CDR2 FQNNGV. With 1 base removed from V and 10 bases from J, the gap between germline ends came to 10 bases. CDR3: CASSLAPPGKLFF. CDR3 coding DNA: TGTGCCAGCAGCTTAGCCCCCCCCGGAAAACTGTTTTTT.

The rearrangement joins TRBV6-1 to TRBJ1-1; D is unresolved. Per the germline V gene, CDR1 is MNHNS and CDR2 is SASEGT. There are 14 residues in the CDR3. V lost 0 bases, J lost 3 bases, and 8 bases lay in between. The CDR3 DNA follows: TGTGCCAGCAGTGAAGCGCGCCACCACACTGAAGCTTTCTTT. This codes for CASSEARHHTEAFF.

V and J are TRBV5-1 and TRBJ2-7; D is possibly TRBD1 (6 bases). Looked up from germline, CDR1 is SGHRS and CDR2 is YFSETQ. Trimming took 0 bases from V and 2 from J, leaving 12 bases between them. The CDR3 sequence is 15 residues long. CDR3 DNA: TGCGCCAGCAGCTTGGCCGGGACATCCCCCTACGAGCAGTACTTC. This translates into CASSLAGTSPYEQYF. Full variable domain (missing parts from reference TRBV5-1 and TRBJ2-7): KAGVTQTPRYLIKTRGQQVTLSCSPISGHRSVSWYQQTPGQGLQFLFEYFSETQRNKGNFPGRFSGRQFSNSRSEMNVSTLELGDSALYLCASSLAGTSPYEQYFGPGTRLTVT.

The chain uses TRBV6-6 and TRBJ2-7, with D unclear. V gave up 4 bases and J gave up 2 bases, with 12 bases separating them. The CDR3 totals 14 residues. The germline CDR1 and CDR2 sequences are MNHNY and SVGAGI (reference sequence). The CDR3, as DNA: TGTGCCAGCAGTTTTTTTCAGGACCCCTACGAGCAGTACTTC. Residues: CASSFFQDPYEQYF.

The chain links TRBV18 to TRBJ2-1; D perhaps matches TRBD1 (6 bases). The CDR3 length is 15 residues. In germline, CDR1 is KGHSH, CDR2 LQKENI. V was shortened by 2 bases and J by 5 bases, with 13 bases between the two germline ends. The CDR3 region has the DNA TGTGCCAGCTCACCAAAAATGGCAGGGGACAATGAGCAGTTCTTC. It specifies CASSPKMAGDNEQFF.

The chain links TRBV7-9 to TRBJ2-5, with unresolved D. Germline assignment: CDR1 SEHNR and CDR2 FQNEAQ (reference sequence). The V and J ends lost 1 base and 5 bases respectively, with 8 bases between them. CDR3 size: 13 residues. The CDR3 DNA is TGTGCCAGCAGCTTAGGGCCCAAGGAGACCCAGTACTTC. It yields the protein CASSLGPKETQYF.

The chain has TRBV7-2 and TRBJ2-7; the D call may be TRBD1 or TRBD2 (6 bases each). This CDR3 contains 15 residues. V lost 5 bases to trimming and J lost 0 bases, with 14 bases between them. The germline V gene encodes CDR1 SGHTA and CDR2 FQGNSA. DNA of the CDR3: TGTGCCAGCAGCAAGGGGGGACCTACCTCCTACGAGCAGTACTTC. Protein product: CASSKGGPTSYEQYF.

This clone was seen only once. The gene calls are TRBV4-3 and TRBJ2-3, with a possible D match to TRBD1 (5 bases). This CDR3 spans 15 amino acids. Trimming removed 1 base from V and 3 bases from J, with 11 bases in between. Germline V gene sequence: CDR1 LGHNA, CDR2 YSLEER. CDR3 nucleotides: TGCGCCAGCAGCCAAGGGCAGGGCGTAACAGATACGCAGTATTTT. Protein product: CASSQGQGVTDTQYF.

CDR3 loop: CASSVGGTANYNEQFF. DNA for the CDR3: TGTGCCAGCAGCGTAGGAGGGACTGCCAACTACAATGAGCAGTTCTTC. The chain employs TRBV9 and TRBJ2-1; TRBD2 is a possible D gene (6 bases). V gave up 0 bases and J gave up 3 bases, with 13 bases separating them. The CDR3 is 16 amino acids. Germline CDR1 reads SGDLS; CDR2 reads YYNGEE.

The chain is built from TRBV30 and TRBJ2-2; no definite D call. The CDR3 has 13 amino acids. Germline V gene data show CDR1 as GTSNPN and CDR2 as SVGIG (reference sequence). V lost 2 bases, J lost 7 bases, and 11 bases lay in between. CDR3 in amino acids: CAWSPNIGGELFF. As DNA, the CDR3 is TGTGCCTGGAGTCCTAACATCGGCGGGGAGCTGTTTTTT.

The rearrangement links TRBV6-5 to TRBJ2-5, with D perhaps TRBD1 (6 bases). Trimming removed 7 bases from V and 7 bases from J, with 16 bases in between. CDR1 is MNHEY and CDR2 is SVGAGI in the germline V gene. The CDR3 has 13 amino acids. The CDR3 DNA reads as TGTGCCAGCACCCCGGACAGTTCAGTGACCCAGTACTTC. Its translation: CASTPDSSVTQYF.

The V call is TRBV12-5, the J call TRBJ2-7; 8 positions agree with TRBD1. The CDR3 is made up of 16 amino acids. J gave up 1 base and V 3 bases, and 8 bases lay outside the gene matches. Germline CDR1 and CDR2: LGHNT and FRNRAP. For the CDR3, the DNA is TGTGCTAGTGGTTTTGGGACAGGAGGGCAGTCCTACGAGCAGTACTTC. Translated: CASGFGTGGQSYEQYF. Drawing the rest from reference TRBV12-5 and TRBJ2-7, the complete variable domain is DARVTQTPRHKVTEMGQEVTMRCQPILGHNTVFWYRQTMMQGLELLAYFRNRAPLDDSGMPKDRFSAEMPDATLATLKIQPSEPRDSAVYFCASGFGTGGQSYEQYFGPGTRLTVT.

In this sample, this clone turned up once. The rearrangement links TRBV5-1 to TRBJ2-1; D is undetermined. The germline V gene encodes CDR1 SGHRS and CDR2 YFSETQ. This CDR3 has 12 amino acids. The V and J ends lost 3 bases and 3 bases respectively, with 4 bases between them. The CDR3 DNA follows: TGCGCCAGCAGCTCTGACTACAATGAGCAGTTCTTC. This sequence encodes CASSSDYNEQFF.

The CDR3 protein is CASSFRDGLTEAFF. In DNA, the CDR3 is TGTGCCAGCAGTTTTCGGGACGGCCTCACTGAAGCTTTCTTT. The chain has TRBV27 and TRBJ1-1, with a tentative D call TRBD1 (5 bases). Trimming pared 3 bases from V and 4 bases from J, leaving 12 bases between. The CDR3 sequence is 14 residues long. Looked up from germline, CDR1 is MNHEY and CDR2 is SMNVEV (reference sequence).